This T cell receptor (beta chain) was identified during a study of blood T cell repertoires in COVID-19. This table comes from immunoSEQ multiplex PCR, and its TCRdb copy is limited to in-frame clones, with some not included. The sample holds some 400,000 clones, approximately 89% seen once. The sequence was obtained from a man aged 30-40 years who had recovered from COVID-19. Source material: PBMCs or T cells enriched from blood (not recorded which).

The CDR3 sequence: CASSLSQGFNEKLFF. The CDR3 DNA reads as TGCGCCAGCAGCTTGAGTCAGGGCTTTAATGAAAAACTGTTTTTT. The gene calls are TRBV5-1 and TRBJ1-4; a weak D match, TRBD1 (5 bases). Trimming pared 1 base from V and 4 bases from J, leaving 11 bases between. Germline V gene data show CDR1 as SGHRS and CDR2 as YFSETQ. The CDR3 is 15 residues long.